What follows is one TCR beta chain and its context. The data were obtained in a study of T cell changes during pregnancy in multiple sclerosis. The table came from immunoSEQ multiplex PCR; TCRdb's copy has only in-frame clones and leaves some out. The sample records roughly 60,000 clones, roughly 90% being singletons. Sequencing used peripheral blood, obtained in the second trimester of pregnancy. The sequence came from a female donor with multiple sclerosis, enrolled in a pregnancy study.

CDR3 DNA: TGTGCCAGCAGTGAAGCCGGGACTAGCGGAGGCAATGAGCAGTTCTTC. This codes for CASSEAGTSGGNEQFF. The chain is built from TRBV6-1 and TRBJ2-1, with 11 bases matching TRBD2. Germline CDR1 reads MNHNS; CDR2 reads SASEGT. Losses at the gene ends were 0 bases for V and 6 bases for J; bases not matched to a gene: 4. The CDR3 contains 16 residues.